This passage covers 6 T cell receptor beta chains from one sample sequenced in a study of cytomegalovirus exposure and HLA in healthy donors. TCRdb's copy holds only in-frame clones and misses some; the assay was immunoSEQ multiplex PCR. The sample includes under 200,000 clones, around 92% of them seen just once. Sequencing was carried out using PBMCs. The receptor source for this set is a man younger than 30 in good health and CMV-seropositive.

V usage is TRBV7-3 and J usage is TRBJ1-1; a possible D gene is TRBD1 (5 bases). The CDR3 spans 15 residues. CDR1 SGHTA and CDR2 FQGTGA come from the germline V gene. The V gene lost 5 bases and the J gene lost 3 bases, with 16 bases spanning the gap. As DNA, the CDR3 is TGTGCCAGCAGCCCCCAGGGACTACGGGACACTGAAGCTTTCTTT. Translation: CASSPQGLRDTEAFF.

V gene TRBV7-2 combines with J gene TRBJ1-4, with 8 bases identical to TRBD1. The CDR3 sequence is 14 residues long. V was clipped by 5 bases and J by 5 bases; unmatched bases: 4. Germline loops: CDR1 SGHTA, CDR2 FQGNSA. This chain's CDR3 is CASSINRGNEKLFF. CDR3 DNA: TGTGCCAGCAGCATTAACAGGGGGAATGAAAAACTGTTTTTT.

The chain has TRBV7-3 and TRBJ2-1; TRBD2 matches 9 bases. With V trimmed by 5 bases and J by 4 bases, 9 bases remained unmatched. In germline, CDR1 is SGHTA, CDR2 FQGTGA. The CDR3 is 16 amino acids. The chain's CDR3 is CASSLNSGSFYNEQFF. The CDR3 bases are TGTGCCAGCAGCCTAAATAGCGGGAGTTTTTACAATGAGCAGTTCTTC.

This chain links TRBV28 with TRBJ1-2; no reliable D call. V dropped 5 bases and J dropped 8 bases, with 21 bases sitting between them. The V gene's germline CDR1 is MDHEN and CDR2 SYDVKM. The length of the CDR3 is 15 residues. The CDR3, as DNA: TGTGCCAGCAGTACGGGCGGCGAGGGCCCTTGGGGCTACACCTTC. It encodes CASSTGGEGPWGYTF.

J is TRBJ2-1 and V is TRBV6-1; 8 bases agree with TRBD2. Germline V gives CDR1 MNHNS, CDR2 SASEGT. Unmatched junction bases numbered 4, after V lost 2 bases and J lost 10 bases. This CDR3 contains 13 residues. The CDR3 DNA reads as TGTGCCAGCAGTGAATTCGGCGGGAGGGAGCAGTTCTTC. Its translation is CASSEFGGREQFF.

This chain's CDR3 is CASSTSPTTDTQYF. The CDR3 DNA reads TGTGCCAGCAGCACTAGCCCTACCACAGATACGCAGTATTTT. V is TRBV7-6 and J is TRBJ2-3; D might be TRBD2 (6 bases). V was shortened by 5 bases and J by 2 bases, with 11 bases between the two germline ends. CDR1 is SGHVS and CDR2 is FNYEAQ in the germline V gene. The CDR3 covers 14 residues.